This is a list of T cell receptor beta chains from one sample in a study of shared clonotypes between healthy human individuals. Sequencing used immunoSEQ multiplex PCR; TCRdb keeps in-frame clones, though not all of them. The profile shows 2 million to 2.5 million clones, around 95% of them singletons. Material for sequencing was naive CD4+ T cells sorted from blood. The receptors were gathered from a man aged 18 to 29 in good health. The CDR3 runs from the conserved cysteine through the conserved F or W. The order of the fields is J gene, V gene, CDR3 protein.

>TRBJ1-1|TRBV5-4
CASSLEPMNTEAFF
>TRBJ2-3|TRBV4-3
CASSQDTSGTDTQYF
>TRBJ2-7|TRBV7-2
CASSLAGQGISEQYF
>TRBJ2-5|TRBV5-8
CASSLWGMETQYF
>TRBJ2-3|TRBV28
CASSVRQTITDTQYF
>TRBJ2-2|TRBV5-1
CASTTGGTNTGELFF
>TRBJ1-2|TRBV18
CASSLGDRGSPLTHYGYTF
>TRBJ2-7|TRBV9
CASSVAENRYEQYF
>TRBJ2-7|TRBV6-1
CASNGNREQYF
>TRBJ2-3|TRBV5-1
CASSLAGSFDTQYF
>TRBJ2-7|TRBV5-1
CASSLATGGYEQYF
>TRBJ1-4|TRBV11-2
CASSSLTRGLGEKLFF
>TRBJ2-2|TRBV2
CASRGQRNTGELFF
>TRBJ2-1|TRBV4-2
CASSQEFASSGEQFF
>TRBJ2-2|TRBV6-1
CASRDLTYTGELFF
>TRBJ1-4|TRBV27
CASSTIGEGTGEKLFF
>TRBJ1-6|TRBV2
CASSPDSVGWGSPLHF
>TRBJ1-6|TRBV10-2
CASRGQANSPLHF
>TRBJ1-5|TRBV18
CASSQGGSNQPQHF
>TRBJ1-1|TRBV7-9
CASSLSSDEAFF
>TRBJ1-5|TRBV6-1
CASRTDNQPQHF
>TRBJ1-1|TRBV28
CASRILGTTARTEAFF
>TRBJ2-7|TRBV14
CASSQEFWDGRHF
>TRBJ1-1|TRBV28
CASSLKPNTEAFF
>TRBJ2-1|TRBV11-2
CASSLEAGARGQFF
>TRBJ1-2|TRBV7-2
CASSLPGQRGYGYTF
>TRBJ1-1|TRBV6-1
CVSMGIMNTEAFF
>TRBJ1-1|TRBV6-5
CASISGTEAFF
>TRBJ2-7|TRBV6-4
CASSDSGGSIGNEQYF
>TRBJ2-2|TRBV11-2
CASSLVAGNTGELFF
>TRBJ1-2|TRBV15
CATSRDKRTNYGYTF
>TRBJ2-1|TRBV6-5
CASTYRDIQFF
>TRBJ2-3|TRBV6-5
CASSTSGPSDTQYF
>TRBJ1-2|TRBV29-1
CSVAPRTGVGLGYTF
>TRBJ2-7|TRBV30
CAWSVQGRASYEQYF
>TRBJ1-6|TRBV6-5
CASRRKNSPLHF
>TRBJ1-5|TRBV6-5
CASSYSPASNQPQHF
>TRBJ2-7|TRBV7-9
CASSLGANYEQYF
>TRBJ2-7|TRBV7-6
CASRLQPGYEQYF
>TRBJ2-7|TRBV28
CASSSVIYEQYF
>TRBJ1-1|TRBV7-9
CASSLVPQQGKAFF